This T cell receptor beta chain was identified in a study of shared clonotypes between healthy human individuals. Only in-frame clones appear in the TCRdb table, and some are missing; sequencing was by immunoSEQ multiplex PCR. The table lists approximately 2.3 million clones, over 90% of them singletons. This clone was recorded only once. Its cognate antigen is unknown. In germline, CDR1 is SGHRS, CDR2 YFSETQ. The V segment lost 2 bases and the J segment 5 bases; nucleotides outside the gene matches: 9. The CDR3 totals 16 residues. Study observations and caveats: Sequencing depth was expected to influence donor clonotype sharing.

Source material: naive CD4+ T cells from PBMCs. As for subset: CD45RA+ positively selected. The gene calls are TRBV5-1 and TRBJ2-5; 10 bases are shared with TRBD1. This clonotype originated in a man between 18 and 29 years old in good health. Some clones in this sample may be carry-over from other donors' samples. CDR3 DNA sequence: TGCGCCAGCAGCTTAACCGGGACAGGGGTAATTGAGACCCAGTACTTC. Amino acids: CASSLTGTGVIETQYF.